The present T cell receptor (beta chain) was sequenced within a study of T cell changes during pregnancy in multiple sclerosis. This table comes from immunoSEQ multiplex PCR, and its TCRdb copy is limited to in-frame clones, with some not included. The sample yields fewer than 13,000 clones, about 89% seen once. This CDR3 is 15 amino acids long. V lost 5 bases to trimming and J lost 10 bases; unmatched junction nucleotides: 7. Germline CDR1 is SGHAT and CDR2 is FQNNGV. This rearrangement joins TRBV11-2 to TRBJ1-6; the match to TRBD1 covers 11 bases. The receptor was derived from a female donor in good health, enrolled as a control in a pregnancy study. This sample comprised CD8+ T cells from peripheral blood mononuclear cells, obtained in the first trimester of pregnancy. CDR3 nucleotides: TGTGCCAGCAGCCTTGGGACAGGGGGACTATCACCCCTCCACTTT. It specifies CASSLGTGGLSPLHF.